A selection of T cell receptor beta chains follows, all from one sample in a study of Ad26.COV2.S vaccination and SARS-CoV-2 variants. This table comes from immunoSEQ multiplex PCR, and its TCRdb copy is limited to in-frame clones, with some not included. Of about 350,000 clones in the sample, around 88% are singletons; the top ten hold roughly 5%. This specimen was peripheral blood, taken in a trial of Ad26.COV2.S vaccine versus placebo. These receptor sequences come from a person between 18 and 65 years old who received the Ad26.COV2.S COVID-19 vaccine or a placebo. The CDR3 runs from the conserved cysteine through the conserved F or W. Each record gives: clone size, J gene, D gene, V gene, CDR3 DNA, CDR3 protein. A D gene is named only where the DNA matches it firmly. Part of the rows lack a size; the others show once, few, many or a class for expanded clones.

size: -
J: TRBJ2-7
D: -
V: TRBV11-3
DNA: TGTGCCAGCAGCTTAACGATCTCGGGCGAGCAGTACTTC
CDR3: CASSLTISGEQYF

size: -
J: TRBJ1-6
D: TRBD1
V: TRBV4-1
DNA: TGCGCCAGCAGCCAAGATCGGACAGGGTGGCGATCCCTCCACTTT
CDR3: CASSQDRTGWRSLHF

size: -
J: TRBJ2-2
D: TRBD2
V: TRBV9
DNA: TGTGCCAGCAGCGTCGATCCCGGGACTAGCGGGAACACCGGGGAGCTGTTTTTT
CDR3: CASSVDPGTSGNTGELFF

size: -
J: TRBJ1-2
D: -
V: TRBV29-1
DNA: TGCAGCGTTGAAGACCTAGTCGTCGCGGGCGATGGCTACACCTTC
CDR3: CSVEDLVVAGDGYTF

size: -
J: TRBJ2-7
D: -
V: TRBV12-3/TRBV12-4
DNA: TGTGCCAGCAGTTTTGACAGCTACGAGCAGTACTTC
CDR3: CASSFDSYEQYF

size: -
J: TRBJ2-2
D: -
V: TRBV6-5
DNA: TGTGCCAGCAGTTACGAGGGTTTCGGCACCGGGGAGCTGTTTTTT
CDR3: CASSYEGFGTGELFF

size: -
J: TRBJ2-7
D: TRBD1
V: TRBV4-3
DNA: TGCGCCAGCAGCCAAGCGGCCGGGACAGGGCTTTACGAGCAGTACTTC
CDR3: CASSQAAGTGLYEQYF

size: once
J: TRBJ2-5
D: -
V: TRBV7-9
DNA: TGTGCCAGCAGCGCGCGGACTCAAGAGACCCAGTACTTC
CDR3: CASSARTQETQYF

size: -
J: TRBJ2-1
D: TRBD1
V: TRBV7-8
DNA: TGTGCCAGCATAGAAAGGGGGCGAGGGGGCAATGAGCAGTTCTTC
CDR3: CASIERGRGGNEQFF

size: -
J: TRBJ1-4
D: -
V: TRBV12-3/TRBV12-4
DNA: TGTGCCAGCAGTTGGGGAGGAATTGAAAAACTGTTTTTT
CDR3: CASSWGGIEKLFF

size: once
J: TRBJ2-7
D: TRBD2
V: TRBV2
DNA: TGTGCCAGCAGTCGACTAGCGGGACCCTACGAGCAGTACTTC
CDR3: CASSRLAGPYEQYF

size: -
J: TRBJ1-1
D: -
V: TRBV9
DNA: TGTGCCAGCAGCGTAGGGCGGGACACGAACACTGAAGCTTTCTTT
CDR3: CASSVGRDTNTEAFF

size: -
J: TRBJ2-3
D: TRBD2
V: TRBV5-1
DNA: TGCGCCAGCAGCCCCTACCCCGGAACTAGCGGTCTCACAGATACGCAGTATTTT
CDR3: CASSPYPGTSGLTDTQYF

size: -
J: TRBJ2-7
D: TRBD2
V: TRBV4-1
DNA: TGCGCCAGCAGCCAACTTATTAGCGGGGGAAGCTCCTACGAGCAGTACTTC
CDR3: CASSQLISGGSSYEQYF

size: -
J: TRBJ2-1
D: -
V: TRBV19
DNA: TGTGCCAGTAGCTTAGGGAGACCGGGACAGGGAACTAGCGGGTTATACAATGAGCAGTTCTTC
CDR3: CASSLGRPGQGTSGLYNEQFF

size: -
J: TRBJ2-2
D: -
V: TRBV6-5
DNA: TGTGCCAGTTCACAGGAGCCGAACACCGGGGAGCTGTTTTTT
CDR3: CASSQEPNTGELFF

size: -
J: TRBJ2-3
D: TRBD2
V: TRBV9
DNA: TGTGCCAGCAGCGTTCTAGCGGGAATTACAGATACGCAGTATTTT
CDR3: CASSVLAGITDTQYF

size: -
J: TRBJ1-3
D: -
V: TRBV27
DNA: TGTGCCAGCAGCCGACACTCTGGAAACACCATATATTTT
CDR3: CASSRHSGNTIYF

size: -
J: TRBJ1-4
D: -
V: TRBV6-6
DNA: TGTGCCAGCAGTGGCTCAGCTACAACTAATGAAAAACTGTTTTTT
CDR3: CASSGSATTNEKLFF

size: -
J: TRBJ2-3
D: TRBD2
V: TRBV2
DNA: TGTGCCAGCAGTGGAGCGGGAGCCCGCCTTAGCACAGATACGCAGTATTTT
CDR3: CASSGAGARLSTDTQYF

size: -
J: TRBJ1-1
D: -
V: TRBV7-8
DNA: TGTGCCAGCAGCCGAATCACAGGGCCTGAAGCTTTCTTT
CDR3: CASSRITGPEAFF

size: -
J: TRBJ1-2
D: -
V: TRBV5-4
DNA: TGTGCCAGCAGCAGTTTTCAGGGTAACTATGGCTACACCTTC
CDR3: CASSSFQGNYGYTF

size: once
J: TRBJ2-2
D: TRBD1
V: TRBV28
DNA: TGTGCCACCACCTGGGACAGCTCGAACACCGGGGAGCTGTTTTTT
CDR3: CATTWDSSNTGELFF

size: few
J: TRBJ2-1
D: -
V: TRBV4-1
DNA: TGCGCCAGCAGCCAAGACCTCGGGACCGAACAGGCCAATGAGCAGTTCTTC
CDR3: CASSQDLGTEQANEQFF

size: -
J: TRBJ2-2
D: TRBD1
V: TRBV7-2
DNA: TGTGCCAGCAGCATGGGGACAGGTGGAAAGTATAGCGGGGAGCTGTTTTTT
CDR3: CASSMGTGGKYSGELFF

size: -
J: TRBJ1-1
D: -
V: TRBV4-1
DNA: TGCGCCAGCAGCCAAGATTTAGCCCGTCGAGCTTTCTTT
CDR3: CASSQDLARRAFF

size: -
J: TRBJ2-7
D: -
V: TRBV3-1/TRBV3-2
DNA: TGTGCCAGCAGCCCACAGCACTCCTACGAGCAGTACTTC
CDR3: CASSPQHSYEQYF

size: once
J: TRBJ1-1
D: -
V: TRBV6-5
DNA: TGTGCCAGCAGTTACCGCAGGAACACTGAAGCTTTCTTT
CDR3: CASSYRRNTEAFF

size: -
J: TRBJ2-3
D: -
V: TRBV5-6
DNA: TGTGCCAGCAGCTTTTTCGGGCGGTCCACAGATACGCAGTATTTT
CDR3: CASSFFGRSTDTQYF

size: -
J: TRBJ1-1
D: TRBD1
V: TRBV7-2
DNA: TGTGCCAGCAGCTTGGGACAGGATTACACTGAAGCTTTCTTT
CDR3: CASSLGQDYTEAFF

size: -
J: TRBJ2-1
D: TRBD1
V: TRBV30
DNA: TGTGCCTGGAGTTGGGGCAGGGGGCAAATAAATGAGCAGTTCTTC
CDR3: CAWSWGRGQINEQFF

size: -
J: TRBJ2-5
D: TRBD2
V: TRBV6-5
DNA: TGTGCCAGCAGTTACGGACGGGGGGGAGAGACCCAGTACTTC
CDR3: CASSYGRGGETQYF

size: few
J: TRBJ1-1
D: -
V: TRBV25-1
DNA: TGTGCCAGCAAGAAGACGGTGAACACTGAAGCTTTCTTT
CDR3: CASKKTVNTEAFF

size: -
J: TRBJ2-7
D: TRBD1
V: TRBV19
DNA: TGTGCCAGTAGTATCCGACAGGGGGCGGACTACGAGCAGTACTTC
CDR3: CASSIRQGADYEQYF

size: once
J: TRBJ1-2
D: TRBD1
V: TRBV14
DNA: TGTGCCAGCAGGCCGGGACAGGGGGCAATTGATGGCTACACCTTC
CDR3: CASRPGQGAIDGYTF

size: -
J: TRBJ2-1
D: -
V: TRBV5-1
DNA: TGCGCCAGCAGCCTTACTGGTCAGGAGCAGTTCTTC
CDR3: CASSLTGQEQFF

size: -
J: TRBJ2-7
D: -
V: TRBV2
DNA: TGTGCCAGCAGTAGCTCCTACGAGCAGTACTTC
CDR3: CASSSSYEQYF

size: -
J: TRBJ2-1
D: TRBD2
V: TRBV6-2/TRBV6-3
DNA: TGTGCCAGCAGTTACGCACCCCTGAGCGGGAGCTTTTATGAGCAGTTCTTC
CDR3: CASSYAPLSGSFYEQFF

size: -
J: TRBJ1-4
D: -
V: TRBV18
DNA: TGTGCCAGCTCACCAAGAGGGGCAACTAATGAAAAACTGTTTTTT
CDR3: CASSPRGATNEKLFF

size: -
J: TRBJ1-2
D: TRBD1
V: TRBV5-4
DNA: TGTGCCAGCAGCTTGGAGAGGGGACAGGGCTACGGCTACACCTTC
CDR3: CASSLERGQGYGYTF

size: -
J: TRBJ2-1
D: TRBD2
V: TRBV4-1
DNA: TGCGCCAGCAGCCAACCGACTAGCGGGATGCACAATGAGCAGTTCTTC
CDR3: CASSQPTSGMHNEQFF

size: few
J: TRBJ1-1
D: TRBD1
V: TRBV5-8
DNA: TGTGCCAGCAGCGCAGGGTGGACTACAGGGGGCTTCTCTGAAGCTTTCTTT
CDR3: CASSAGWTTGGFSEAFF

size: -
J: TRBJ2-2
D: -
V: TRBV19
DNA: TGTGCCAGTAGCCTCGGGACCTTGAACACCGGGGAGCTGTTTTTT
CDR3: CASSLGTLNTGELFF

size: -
J: TRBJ1-1
D: -
V: TRBV4-1
DNA: TGCGCCAGCAGCCAAGTGGTCGGAGGGGTTATTGAAGCTTTCTTT
CDR3: CASSQVVGGVIEAFF

size: -
J: TRBJ2-5
D: -
V: TRBV3-1/TRBV3-2
DNA: TGTGCCAGCAGCCACCCCGGGAAGGAAGAGACCCAGTACTTC
CDR3: CASSHPGKEETQYF